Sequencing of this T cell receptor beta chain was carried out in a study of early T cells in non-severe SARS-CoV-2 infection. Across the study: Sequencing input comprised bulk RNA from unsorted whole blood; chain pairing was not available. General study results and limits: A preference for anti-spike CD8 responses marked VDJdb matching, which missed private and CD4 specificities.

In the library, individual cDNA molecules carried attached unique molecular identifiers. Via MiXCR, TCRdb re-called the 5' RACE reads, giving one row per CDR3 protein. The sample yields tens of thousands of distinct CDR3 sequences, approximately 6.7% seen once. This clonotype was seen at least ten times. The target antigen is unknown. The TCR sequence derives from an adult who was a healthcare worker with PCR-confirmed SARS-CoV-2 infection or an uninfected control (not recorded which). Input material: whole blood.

DNA of the CDR3: TGTGCCAGCAGCTTAGCAAGGGATGGGGAAGAGACCCAGTACTTC. It encodes CASSLARDGEETQYF. The V and J genes are TRBV7-2 and TRBJ2-5, with D unclear. Germline CDR1 SGHTA, CDR2 FQGNSA. V was clipped by 0 bases and J by 3 bases, with 11 bases between them. The length of the CDR3 is 15 residues.